Below, 17 T cell receptor beta chains from the same sample are listed, as sequenced in a study of blood T cell repertoires in COVID-19. The assay was immunoSEQ multiplex PCR, and TCRdb's table has in-frame clones only and misses some. The data contain more than 400,000 clones, about 90% of them singletons. The sample was PBMCs or T cells enriched from blood (not recorded which). These receptors originate from a man between 18 and 35 years old who had recovered from COVID-19.

The J gene is TRBJ1-1, the V gene TRBV27; D not certain. V lost 2 bases, J lost 4 bases, and 8 bases lay in between. The CDR3 loop spans 13 amino acids. Germline lookup yields CDR1 MNHEY and CDR2 SMNVEV (reference sequence). CDR3 DNA: TGTGCCAGCAGTTTAGTACAGAGCACTGAAGCTTTCTTT. Protein product: CASSLVQSTEAFF.

This clone was seen only a few times. The CDR3 DNA sequence: TGTGCCAGCAGCGTAACAGAATCTAGCCCCAATGAGCAGTTCTTC. The encoded protein is CASSVTESSPNEQFF. The V call is TRBV9, the J call TRBJ2-1, with D possibly being TRBD2 (5 bases). Germline-derived CDR1 and CDR2 are SGDLS and YYNGEE. Trimming removed 1 base at V and 6 bases at J, with 14 bases between. CDR3 length: 15 residues.

This chain connects TRBV7-9 to TRBJ2-1; maybe TRBD1 (6 bases). Between the trimmed V and J ends, which lost 8 bases and 10 bases, there was a span of 15 bases. Germline CDR1 is SEHNR and CDR2 is FQNEAQ (reference sequence). The CDR3 loop spans 12 amino acids. CDR3 nucleotides: TGTGCCAGCCGCCTCCCTGGGGGCGAGCAGTTCTTC. Protein: CASRLPGGEQFF.

V gene TRBV13 combines with J gene TRBJ2-3, with a weak D call TRBD2 (6 bases). The CDR3 length is 16 residues. In germline, CDR1 is PRHDT, CDR2 FYEKMQ (reference sequence). V shed 1 base and J shed 2 bases, with 13 bases lying between them. CDR3 sequence reads: CASSLALAVSTDTQYF. In nucleotides, the CDR3 is TGTGCCAGCAGCTTAGCGTTAGCGGTCTCCACAGATACGCAGTATTTT. Using reference TRBV13 and TRBJ2-3 for the parts outside the CDR3, the full variable domain is AAGVIQSPRHLIKEKRETATLKCYPIPRHDTVYWYQQGPGQDPQFLISFYEKMQSDKGSIPDRFSAQQFSDYHSELNMSSLELGDSALYFCASSLALAVSTDTQYFGPGTRLTVL.

This sequence joins TRBV28 and TRBJ1-6; D might be TRBD1 (6 bases). Germline CDR1 and CDR2: MDHEN and SYDVKM. The CDR3 extends over 16 amino acids. With 7 bases removed from V and 1 base from J, the gap between germline ends came to 14 bases. DNA for the CDR3: TGTGCCAGCAAACTACAGGGATGGTCCTATAATTCACCCCTCCACTTT. Protein: CASKLQGWSYNSPLHF.

This chain uses TRBV15 with TRBJ2-5; weak D call: TRBD2 (6 bases). This CDR3 is 15 amino acids long. V shed 10 bases and J shed 3 bases, with 21 bases lying between them. CDR1 and CDR2 (germline): LNHNV, YYDKDF (reference sequence). CDR3 region: CAIRQFGGDEETQYF. DNA of the CDR3: TGTGCCATCCGCCAGTTCGGAGGGGACGAAGAGACCCAGTACTTC.

V usage is TRBV9 and J usage is TRBJ1-1; D not certain. Trimming took off 7 bases at V and 0 bases at J, with 16 bases between the two ends. The CDR3 is 15 residues long. CDR1 SGDLS and CDR2 YYNGEE come from the germline V gene. The CDR3 nucleotides read TGTGCCAGCGCACGAGAGCCAACAGTGAACACTGAAGCTTTCTTT. Encoded protein: CASAREPTVNTEAFF.

J is TRBJ1-6 and V is TRBV3-1 (or the pseudogene TRBV3-2); D is uncertain. The germline V and J ends were trimmed by 3 bases and 9 bases, with 15 bases remaining between them. CDR1 and CDR2 from the germline V gene are LGHDT and YNNKEL (reference sequence). The CDR3 is 15 amino acids. The CDR3 DNA reads TGTGCCAGCAGCCAGGTGACCTGGCGGGGTTCACCCCTCCACTTT. Protein product: CASSQVTWRGSPLHF.

This chain uses TRBV10-3 with TRBJ2-1, with 11 bases identical to TRBD2. In germline, CDR1 is ENHRY, CDR2 SYGVKD. After removal of 5 bases from V and 7 bases from J, the junction contained 4 bases not matched to a gene. The CDR3 extends over 14 amino acids. The CDR3 protein is CAISPPSGGNEQFF. The CDR3 coding sequence is TGTGCCATCAGTCCCCCTAGCGGGGGGAATGAGCAGTTCTTC.

The gene calls are TRBV27 and TRBJ2-7; 10 bases agree with TRBD2. Germline CDR1 MNHEY, CDR2 SMNVEV (reference sequence). CDR3 length equals 14 residues. V gave up 6 bases and J gave up 4 bases; unmatched junction bases: 6. The CDR3 nucleotides are TGTGCCAGCAGACCTCTAGCGGGAGTTTACGAGCAGTACTTC. Protein sequence: CASRPLAGVYEQYF.

This clone was detected once. The chain recombines TRBV7-8 with TRBJ1-1; D might be TRBD1 (5 bases). The germline V and J ends were trimmed by 5 bases and 4 bases, with 14 bases remaining between them. Germline V CDR1 and CDR2: SGHVS, FQNEAQ. This CDR3 has 14 residues. The CDR3 sequence: CASSPGGEGTEAFF. For the CDR3, the DNA is TGTGCCAGCAGCCCCGGGGGGGAGGGCACTGAAGCTTTCTTT. Filled out from reference TRBV7-8 and TRBJ1-1, the complete variable domain reads GAGVSQSPRYKVAKRGQDVALRCDPISGHVSLFWYQQALGQGPEFLTYFQNEAQLDKSGLPSDRFFAERPEGSVSTLKIQRTQQEDSAVYLCASSPGGEGTEAFFGQGTRLTVV.

This clone showed up just once. The chain links TRBV6-5 to TRBJ2-1, with no clear D. Germline loops: CDR1 MNHEY, CDR2 SVGAGI. V lost 5 bases, J lost 4 bases, and 12 bases lay in between. The CDR3 covers 14 residues. The CDR3 reads CASSPSGVYNEQFF. CDR3 nucleotides: TGTGCCAGCAGTCCATCCGGAGTTTACAATGAGCAGTTCTTC.

This clone was counted ten times or more. The chain joins TRBV4-1 to TRBJ1-3; tentatively, D is TRBD1 (6 bases). CDR1 MGHRA and CDR2 YSYEKL come from the germline V gene. Trimming stripped 0 bases from V and 4 bases from J, with 10 bases between. This CDR3 comprises 15 residues. The chain's CDR3 is CASSQEDRRGNTIYF. The CDR3, as DNA: TGCGCCAGCAGCCAAGAAGACAGGAGAGGAAACACCATATATTTT.

The V call is TRBV3-1 (or the pseudogene TRBV3-2), the J call TRBJ2-2, with a possible D match to TRBD2 (5 bases). Germline loops: CDR1 LGHDT, CDR2 YNNKEL (reference sequence). There are 16 residues in the CDR3. The V and J ends lost 8 bases and 0 bases respectively, with 16 bases between them. This CDR3 is CASGERRPSNTGELFF. The DNA for the CDR3 is TGTGCCAGCGGGGAGCGACGCCCCTCGAACACCGGGGAGCTGTTTTTT.

This clone was found once. The rearrangement uses TRBV9 and TRBJ1-2, with unresolved D. The V gene's germline CDR1 is SGDLS and CDR2 YYNGEE. This CDR3 is built from 12 residues. The V and J ends lost 7 bases and 5 bases respectively, with 12 bases between them. CDR3 nucleotides: TGTGCCAGCGGAGGAGAGACGTATGGCTACACCTTC. Translating gives CASGGETYGYTF.

The chain couples TRBV5-1 to TRBJ2-5, with 7 bases fitting TRBD2. This CDR3 is built from 14 residues. The germline V gene encodes CDR1 SGHRS and CDR2 YFSETQ. The V segment lost 0 bases and the J segment 4 bases; nucleotides outside the gene matches: 3. The CDR3 coding sequence is TGCGCCAGCAGCTTGGAGGGGAGGGGAGAGACCCAGTACTTC. Translated, it gives CASSLEGRGETQYF.

The chain is built from TRBV10-3 and TRBJ1-2; no clear D gene. Per germline, CDR1 ENHRY and CDR2 SYGVKD. Trimming took off 0 bases at V and 1 base at J, with 15 bases between the two ends. This CDR3 spans 17 amino acids. This chain's CDR3 is CAISESSRAAGNYGYTF. The DNA for the CDR3 is TGTGCCATCAGTGAGTCATCTAGGGCGGCGGGTAACTATGGCTACACCTTC.